This T cell receptor beta chain is from a study of immune cell composition in non-small cell lung cancer. Normal lung sampling was at least 3 cm from the tumour, as distant as possible. The method was immunoSEQ multiplex PCR; TCRdb's version includes in-frame clones alone and lacks a portion of them. In the table there are some 6,000 clones, 55% to 75% of which are singletons. The source of this sequence is a human donor with non-small cell lung cancer. Sequenced material: non-adjacent lung tissue.

This CDR3 reads CACFRRTGGNTEAFF. Written as DNA, the CDR3 is TGTGCCTGTTTTCGTCGGACAGGGGGGAACACTGAAGCTTTCTTT. This chain uses TRBV6-5 with TRBJ1-1; 10 positions match TRBD1. From germline, CDR1 is MNHEY and CDR2 SVGAGI. Germline trimming cut 11 bases from V and 1 base from J; bases unmatched to any gene: 10. This CDR3 contains 15 residues.